This T cell receptor (beta chain) was profiled in a study of vaccination and CD4 T cells after COVID-19. In germline, CDR1 is LNHDA, CDR2 SQIVND (reference sequence). J lost 2 bases, V lost 6 bases, and 6 bases had no gene match. The CDR3 covers 16 residues. Concerning this clonotype: What it binds is unknown.

Treatment of the sample: approximately 9-day PBMC culture with coronavirus spike peptide pools or control peptides (ViraFEST assay). The Oncomine TCR Beta short-read assay was what sequenced the DNA obtained from cultured CD4+ T cells. TCRdb independently ran MiXCR on the PCR reads; one entry per CDR3 protein. The repertoire has fewer than 20,000 distinct CDR3 sequences, approximately 40% of them found once; the top ten carry approximately 22%. Sequencing was done on a sample of cultured CD4+ T cells from blood. This chain connects TRBV19 to TRBJ2-2; TRBD2 matches at 10 bases. The receptor was derived from a human donor with COVID-19. CDR3 amino acids: CASRVAGGYNTGELFF. As DNA, the CDR3 is TGTGCCAGTAGAGTAGCGGGGGGATATAACACCGGGGAGCTGTTTTTT.